This T cell receptor beta chain was sequenced for a study of Ad26.COV2.S vaccination and SARS-CoV-2 variants. The protocol was immunoSEQ multiplex PCR, while the TCRdb copy is restricted to in-frame clones and leaves out a portion. The sample consists of over 400,000 clones, 80% to 90% of them appearing once. Treatment indicated: some 19 received Ad26.COV2.S at low or high dose, single or two shots; roughly five received placebo; per-sample allocation not given. Sampling happened 63 days after the first vaccine or placebo injection. The germline gives CDR1 LGHNA, CDR2 YNFKEQ. With 0 bases removed from V and 7 bases from J, the gap between germline ends came to 5 bases. The CDR3 has 12 residues.

The origin of this receptor is a person aged 18-65 years who received the Ad26.COV2.S COVID-19 vaccine or a placebo. The specimen comprised peripheral blood, sampled in a trial of Ad26.COV2.S vaccine versus placebo. The chain links TRBV4-2 to TRBJ2-3, with D uncertain. Written as DNA, the CDR3 is TGTGCCAGCAGCCAAGAATTCCATACGCAGTATTTT. Protein sequence: CASSQEFHTQYF.